The 14 T cell receptor beta chains below all came from one sample that was sequenced in a study of T cell repertoires and HLA-DP antigens listed by TCRdb under 2018. Antigens for these TCRs are unknown. Libraries were prepared through the immunoSEQ multiplex PCR assay. The clones in this table, taken by TCRdb from immuneACCESS, are in-frame only. Not every clone is retained; where verified, under half of the shortfall comes from an unresolved V gene, and the cause of the rest is unknown. The sample table shows 90,000 to 130,000 clones, and 80% to 95% are seen once. The ten top clones hold roughly 0.3% of the sample. Sequencing was performed on CD4+ T cells from PBMCs. All receptors come from a woman aged 18-35 years in good health and CMV-seronegative.

Here the CDR3 reads CRRDAGYNEQFF. The CDR3 nucleotides read TGCAGGCGGGATGCGGGTTACAATGAGCAGTTCTTC. The J gene is TRBJ2-1, the V gene TRBV29-1, with D maybe TRBD2 (6 bases). Germline assignment: CDR1 SQVTM and CDR2 ANQGSEA. The CDR3 extends over 12 amino acids.

The V gene is TRBV18, the J gene TRBJ2-7; D may be TRBD1 (8 bases). V was pared by 5 bases and J by 3 bases, with 14 bases between. Per germline, CDR1 KGHSH and CDR2 LQKENI. This CDR3 has 14 amino acids. CDR3 in amino acids: CASSGTGGGYEQYF. CDR3 coding DNA: TGTGCCAGCTCAGGCACAGGGGGGGGCTACGAGCAGTACTTC.

This clone occurred once. The V call is TRBV21-1, the J call TRBJ2-7. TRBV21-1 is given as a pseudogene. The CDR3 spans 13 residues. The DNA of the CDR3 is TGTGCCAGCAGCTTAGGCTTTTCCTACGAGCAGTACGTC. It encodes CASSLGFSYEQYV.

The CDR3 DNA reads as TGTGCCAGTAGTGCCGGACAGGGGGTTTCCTACAATGAGCAGTTCTTC. This gives the protein CASSAGQGVSYNEQFF. The rearrangement uses TRBV19 and TRBJ2-1; 10 nucleotides agree with TRBD1. The CDR3 loop spans 16 amino acids. After removal of 5 bases from V and 1 base from J, the junction contained 5 bases not matched to a gene. Per the germline V gene, CDR1 is LNHDA and CDR2 is SQIVND (reference sequence).

This chain uses TRBV6-6 with TRBJ2-2; 7 bases line up with TRBD2. The junction had 8 bases not matched to a gene; V was cut back by 6 bases and J by 4 bases. The CDR3 covers 15 residues. CDR1 and CDR2 from the germline V gene are MNHNY and SVGAGI (reference sequence). CDR3 DNA: TGTGCCAGCAGCCCCATGGGAGGGGTCACCGGGGAGCTGTTTTTT. Translating gives CASSPMGGVTGELFF.

The V call is TRBV19, the J call TRBJ1-1; no reliable D call. Trimming cost V 5 bases and J 1 base, with 5 bases left between them. Germline V gene lookup returns CDR1 LNHDA and CDR2 SQIVND (reference sequence). The CDR3 sequence is 12 residues long. The CDR3 is CASSFSNTEAFF. CDR3 DNA: TGTGCCAGTAGTTTTTCGAACACTGAAGCTTTCTTT.

The chain combines TRBV5-4 with TRBJ2-6; no clear D. The CDR3 is 15 amino acids. Per germline, CDR1 SGHNT and CDR2 YYREEE (reference sequence). V was pared by 4 bases and J by 4 bases, with 12 bases between. The CDR3, as DNA: TGTGCCAGCAGCACCGACGCAACCGGGGCCAACGTCCTGACTTTC. As protein: CASSTDATGANVLTF.

V is TRBV28 and J is TRBJ2-1; 9 nucleotides align to TRBD2. The CDR3 consists of 14 residues. CDR1 is MDHEN and CDR2 is SYDVKM in the germline V gene. The J segment lost 6 bases and the V segment lost 5 bases, leaving 5 bases of the junction unmatched. Here the CDR3 reads CASSIRGGVNEQFF. The CDR3 bases are TGTGCCAGCAGTATACGCGGGGGGGTCAATGAGCAGTTCTTC.

This clone was picked up a small number of times. The V and J genes are TRBV6-1 and TRBJ1-5; possible D gene TRBD1, 6 bases. Germline V gene sequence: CDR1 MNHNS, CDR2 SASEGT. Between the trimmed V and J ends, which lost 0 bases and 2 bases, there was a span of 11 bases. This CDR3 spans 16 amino acids. The CDR3, as DNA: TGTGCCAGCAGTGAAGCCTGGGGACACCGCAATCAGCCCCAGCATTTT. The encoded protein is CASSEAWGHRNQPQHF.

V gene TRBV4-3 combines with J gene TRBJ2-6; D remains unclear. Germline loops: CDR1 LGHNA, CDR2 YSLEER. Between the trimmed V and J ends, which lost 0 bases and 1 base, there was a span of 4 bases. This CDR3 spans 15 amino acids. CDR3 region: CASSQDGSGANVLTF. The CDR3 region has the DNA TGCGCCAGCAGCCAAGATGGATCTGGGGCCAACGTCCTGACTTTC.

V usage is TRBV9 and J usage is TRBJ2-3; no clear D gene. Trimming left V 0 bases short and J 0 bases short, with 11 bases between. This CDR3 spans 16 amino acids. Germline CDR1 SGDLS, CDR2 YYNGEE. CDR3 amino acids: CASSVGIGPSTDTQYF. The CDR3 DNA follows: TGTGCCAGCAGCGTAGGTATAGGGCCTAGCACAGATACGCAGTATTTT. The full variable domain, in which reference TRBV9 and TRBJ2-3 provide the parts outside the CDR3, is DSGVTQTPKHLITATGQRVTLRCSPRSGDLSVYWYQQSLDQGLQFLIQYYNGEERAKGNILERFSAQQFPDLHSELNLSSLELGDSALYFCASSVGIGPSTDTQYFGPGTRLTVL.

The gene calls are TRBV29-1 and TRBJ1-1, with a possible D match to TRBD1 (6 bases). The germline V gene encodes CDR1 SQVTM and CDR2 ANQGSEA. The ends were cut back, 7 bases at V and 10 bases at J, with 19 bases in the middle. This CDR3 is 12 amino acids long. The CDR3: CSATLGGASAFF. The CDR3 coding sequence is TGCAGCGCAACCTTGGGGGGCGCGTCAGCTTTCTTT.

The V gene is TRBV5-1, the J gene TRBJ2-5, with 9 bases aligning to TRBD2. Germline V CDR1 and CDR2: SGHRS, YFSETQ. J lost 4 bases, V lost 7 bases, and 14 bases had no gene match. There are 16 residues in the CDR3. CDR3 in amino acids: CASGSGTSRGGETQYF. The CDR3 DNA reads as TGCGCCAGCGGATCCGGGACTAGCAGGGGGGGAGAGACCCAGTACTTC.

This clone has only a few counts. The gene calls are TRBV5-4 and TRBJ1-1; a weak D match, TRBD1 (5 bases). The CDR3 has 15 amino acids. V was pared by 4 bases and J by 1 base, with 14 bases between. Germline CDR1 reads SGHNT; CDR2 reads YYREEE (reference sequence). The CDR3 is CASSGGRSGNTEAFF. In DNA, the CDR3 is TGTGCCAGCAGCGGGGGACGGTCGGGGAACACTGAAGCTTTCTTT.